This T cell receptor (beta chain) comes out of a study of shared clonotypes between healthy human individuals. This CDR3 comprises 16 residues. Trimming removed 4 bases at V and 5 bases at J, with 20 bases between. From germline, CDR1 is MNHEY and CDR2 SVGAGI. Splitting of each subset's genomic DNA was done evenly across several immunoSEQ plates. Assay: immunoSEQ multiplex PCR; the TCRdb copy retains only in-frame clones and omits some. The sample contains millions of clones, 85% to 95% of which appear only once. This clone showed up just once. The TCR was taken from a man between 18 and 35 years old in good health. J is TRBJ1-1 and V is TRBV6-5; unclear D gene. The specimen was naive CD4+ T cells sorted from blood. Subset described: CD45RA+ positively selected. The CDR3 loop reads CASSSVSRESRTEAFF. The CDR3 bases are TGTGCCAGCAGTTCGGTATCTCGGGAGTCGAGGACTGAAGCTTTCTTT.